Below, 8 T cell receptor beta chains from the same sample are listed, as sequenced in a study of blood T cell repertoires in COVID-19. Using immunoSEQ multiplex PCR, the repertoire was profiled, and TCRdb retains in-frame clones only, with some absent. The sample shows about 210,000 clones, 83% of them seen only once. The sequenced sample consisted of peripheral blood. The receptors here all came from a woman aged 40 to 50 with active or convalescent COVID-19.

CDR3 DNA: TGTGCCAGCAGCCCCCGGGACAGGGGGAATACCGGGGAGCTGTTTTTT. Protein: CASSPRDRGNTGELFF. V usage is TRBV7-9 and J usage is TRBJ2-2; 11 bases are a match to TRBD1. Losses at the gene ends were 5 bases for V and 5 bases for J; bases not matched to a gene: 7. The CDR3 is 16 amino acids. The germline V gene has CDR1 SEHNR and CDR2 FQNEAQ (reference sequence).

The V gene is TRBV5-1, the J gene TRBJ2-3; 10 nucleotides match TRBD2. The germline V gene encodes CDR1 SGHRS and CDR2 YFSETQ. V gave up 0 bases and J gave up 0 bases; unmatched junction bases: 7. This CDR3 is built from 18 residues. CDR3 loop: CASSLGASGSVSTDTQYF. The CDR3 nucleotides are TGCGCCAGCAGCTTGGGCGCTAGCGGGAGCGTTAGCACAGATACGCAGTATTTT.

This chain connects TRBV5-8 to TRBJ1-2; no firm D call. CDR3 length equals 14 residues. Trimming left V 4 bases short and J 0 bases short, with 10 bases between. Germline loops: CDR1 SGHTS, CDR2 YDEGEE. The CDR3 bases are TGTGCCAGCAGCCCCCCGTCAGCTAACTATGGCTACACCTTC. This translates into CASSPPSANYGYTF.

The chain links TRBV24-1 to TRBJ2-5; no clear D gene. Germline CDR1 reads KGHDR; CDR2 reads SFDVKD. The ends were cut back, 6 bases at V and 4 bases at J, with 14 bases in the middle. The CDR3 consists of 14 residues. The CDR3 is CATSPQQLGETQYF. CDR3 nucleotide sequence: TGTGCCACCAGTCCACAGCAATTGGGAGAGACCCAGTACTTC.

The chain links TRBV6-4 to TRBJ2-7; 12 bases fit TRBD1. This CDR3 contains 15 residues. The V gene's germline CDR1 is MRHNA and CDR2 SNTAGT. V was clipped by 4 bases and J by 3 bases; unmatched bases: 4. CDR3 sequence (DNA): TGTGCCAGCAGTGCTGGGACAGGGGGCGTCTACGAGCAGTACTTC. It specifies CASSAGTGGVYEQYF.

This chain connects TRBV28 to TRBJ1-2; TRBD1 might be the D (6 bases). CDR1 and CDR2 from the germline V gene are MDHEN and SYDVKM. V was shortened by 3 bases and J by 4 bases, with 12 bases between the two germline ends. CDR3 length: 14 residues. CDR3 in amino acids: CASSFRVRGYGYTF. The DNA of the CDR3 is TGTGCCAGCAGTTTTAGGGTCAGGGGCTATGGCTACACCTTC.

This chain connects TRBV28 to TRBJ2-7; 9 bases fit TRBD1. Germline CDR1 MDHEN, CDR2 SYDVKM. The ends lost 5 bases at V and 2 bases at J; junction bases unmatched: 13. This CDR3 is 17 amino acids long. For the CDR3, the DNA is TGTGCCAGCAGTGTCCCCCCTGGACAGGGGACTCCCTACGAGCAGTACTTC. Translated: CASSVPPGQGTPYEQYF. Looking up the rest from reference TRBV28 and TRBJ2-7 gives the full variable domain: DVKVTQSSRYLVKRTGEKVFLECVQDMDHENMFWYRQDPGLGLRLIYFSYDVKMKEKGDIPEGYSVSREKKERFSLILESASTNQTSMYLCASSVPPGQGTPYEQYFGPGTRLTVT.

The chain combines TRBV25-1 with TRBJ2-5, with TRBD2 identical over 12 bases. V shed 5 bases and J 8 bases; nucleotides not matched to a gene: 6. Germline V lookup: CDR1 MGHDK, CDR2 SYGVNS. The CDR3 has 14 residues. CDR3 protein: CASSNLAGGHTQYF. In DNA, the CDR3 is TGTGCCAGCAGTAACCTAGCGGGGGGGCACACCCAGTACTTC.